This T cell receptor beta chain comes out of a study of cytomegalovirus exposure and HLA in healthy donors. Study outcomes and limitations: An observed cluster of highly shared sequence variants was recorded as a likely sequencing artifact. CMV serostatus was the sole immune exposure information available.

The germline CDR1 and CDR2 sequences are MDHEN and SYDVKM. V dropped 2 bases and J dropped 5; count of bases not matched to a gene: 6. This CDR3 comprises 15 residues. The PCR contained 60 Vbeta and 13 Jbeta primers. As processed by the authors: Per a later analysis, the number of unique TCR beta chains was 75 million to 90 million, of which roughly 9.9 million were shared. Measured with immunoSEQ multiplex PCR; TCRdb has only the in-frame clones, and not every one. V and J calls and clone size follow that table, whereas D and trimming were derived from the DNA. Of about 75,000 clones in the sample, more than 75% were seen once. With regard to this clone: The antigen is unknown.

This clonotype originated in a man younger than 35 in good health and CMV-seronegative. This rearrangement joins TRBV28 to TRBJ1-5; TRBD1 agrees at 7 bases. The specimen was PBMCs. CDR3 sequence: CASSLVGTDYQPQHF. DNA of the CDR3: TGTGCCAGCAGTTTAGTCGGGACAGATTATCAGCCCCAGCATTTT.